This T cell receptor beta chain came from a study of T-cell reconstitution after alpha-beta-depleted transplantation in children. Points from the study as a whole: Newly produced T cells mostly provided counts and TCRbeta diversity after one year, as hyperexpanded clones declined. Several hundred expanded graft clones reportedly were the source of alpha-beta T cells about two months after transplant.

Germline assignment: CDR1 SGHTA and CDR2 FQGNSA. Unmatched junction bases numbered 9, after V lost 5 bases and J lost 0 bases. CDR3 length: 16 amino acids. A note on this clonotype: Its specificity is unknown.

The TCRbeta library was prepared with unique molecular identifiers. From the PCR reads, TCRdb called clonotypes with MiXCR, one entry per CDR3 protein. The sample records 500,000 or so distinct CDR3 sequences, 10% to 12% being singletons. The specimen was PBMCs, mostly from graft donor cells, collected 180 days after TCRalphabeta/CD19-depleted stem cell transplant. The chain joins TRBV7-2 to TRBJ2-7, with 8 nucleotides matching TRBD2. The receptor's source is a female patient aged 2-9 years who had a stem cell transplant for aplastic anemia, so the T cells may come from the graft donor. CDR3 loop: CASSHALAGSSYEQYF. In DNA form, the CDR3 reads TGTGCCAGCAGCCATGCTCTAGCGGGCAGCTCCTACGAGCAGTACTTC.